The rows below give T cell receptor beta chains drawn from one sample of a study of T cell responses to AZD1222 COVID-19 vaccine. Only in-frame clones appear in the TCRdb table, and some are missing; sequencing was by immunoSEQ multiplex PCR. This sample has roughly 150,000 clones, with approximately 88% found just once. Here the sequenced sample was peripheral blood, taken on day 0 of AZD1222 vaccination. Receptor source: an adult in good health. CDR3s include the opening cysteine and the closing phenylalanine or tryptophan. D genes are given only for firm matches. For some rows the clone size is stated as once, few or many, or as a class when expanded; others skip it.

J gene: TRBJ1-2; V gene: TRBV6-4; D gene: .; clone size: .; CDR3 protein: CASRQGPGYGYTF; CDR3 DNA: TGTGCCAGCAGGCAGGGTCCAGGGTATGGCTACACCTTC
J gene: TRBJ2-1; V gene: TRBV7-2; D gene: .; clone size: once; CDR3 protein: CASSLSPYNEQFF; CDR3 DNA: TGTGCCAGCAGCTTATCCCCCTACAATGAGCAGTTCTTC
J gene: TRBJ2-7; V gene: TRBV6-5; D gene: TRBD1; clone size: .; CDR3 protein: CASSSFGTGIPYEQYF; CDR3 DNA: TGTGCCAGCAGTTCCTTCGGGACAGGGATCCCCTACGAGCAGTACTTC
J gene: TRBJ2-1; V gene: TRBV5-1; D gene: .; clone size: .; CDR3 protein: CASSLGGTQLTNEQFF; CDR3 DNA: TGCGCCAGCAGCTTGGGTGGGACTCAACTCACCAATGAGCAGTTCTTC
J gene: TRBJ1-1; V gene: TRBV12-3/TRBV12-4; D gene: .; clone size: .; CDR3 protein: CASSFHTEAFF; CDR3 DNA: TGTGCCAGCAGTTTTCACACTGAAGCTTTCTTT
J gene: TRBJ2-1; V gene: TRBV6-4; D gene: TRBD2; clone size: .; CDR3 protein: CASSPTGGSGYNEQFF; CDR3 DNA: TGTGCCAGCAGTCCCACCGGCGGGAGTGGCTACAATGAGCAGTTCTTC
J gene: TRBJ2-7; V gene: TRBV28; D gene: TRBD1; clone size: .; CDR3 protein: CASSPQGTGGREQYF; CDR3 DNA: TGTGCCAGCAGTCCCCAGGGGACAGGGGGCCGTGAGCAGTACTTC
J gene: TRBJ1-1; V gene: TRBV10-3; D gene: TRBD1; clone size: .; CDR3 protein: CAISESDRGGAEAFF; CDR3 DNA: TGTGCCATCAGTGAGTCGGACAGGGGAGGTGCTGAAGCTTTCTTT
J gene: TRBJ1-1; V gene: TRBV30; D gene: .; clone size: .; CDR3 protein: CAWTGSGSEAFF; CDR3 DNA: TGTGCCTGGACCGGGAGTGGGAGTGAAGCTTTCTTT
J gene: TRBJ2-3; V gene: TRBV7-2; D gene: TRBD2; clone size: .; CDR3 protein: CASSSSGRWTDTQYF; CDR3 DNA: TGTGCCAGCAGCTCTAGCGGGAGGTGGACAGATACGCAGTATTTT
J gene: TRBJ2-1; V gene: TRBV2; D gene: .; clone size: .; CDR3 protein: CASSEQGADEQFF; CDR3 DNA: TGTGCCAGCAGTGAACAAGGGGCGGATGAGCAGTTCTTC
J gene: TRBJ2-1; V gene: TRBV6-6; D gene: TRBD2; clone size: .; CDR3 protein: CASRPTSGKDEQFF; CDR3 DNA: TGTGCCAGCAGACCGACTAGCGGGAAGGATGAGCAGTTCTTC
J gene: TRBJ2-1; V gene: TRBV2; D gene: .; clone size: .; CDR3 protein: CASRFTPGPLEEQFF; CDR3 DNA: TGTGCCAGCAGATTTACTCCGGGACCGCTAGAAGAGCAGTTCTTC
J gene: TRBJ2-7; V gene: TRBV5-1; D gene: .; clone size: .; CDR3 protein: CASSLRASSYEQYF; CDR3 DNA: TGCGCCAGCAGCTTAAGGGCGAGCTCCTACGAGCAGTACTTC
J gene: TRBJ1-4; V gene: TRBV11-2; D gene: .; clone size: .; CDR3 protein: CASSLSWTNEKLFF; CDR3 DNA: TGTGCCAGCAGCTTATCATGGACTAATGAAAAACTGTTTTTT
J gene: TRBJ2-2; V gene: TRBV6-6; D gene: .; clone size: .; CDR3 protein: CASSHNTGELFF; CDR3 DNA: TGTGCCAGCAGTCACAACACCGGGGAGCTGTTTTTT
J gene: TRBJ2-1; V gene: TRBV19; D gene: .; clone size: .; CDR3 protein: CASSRGRSEQFF; CDR3 DNA: TGTGCCAGTAGTAGGGGACGGAGTGAGCAGTTCTTC
J gene: TRBJ1-6; V gene: TRBV6-5; D gene: .; clone size: .; CDR3 protein: CASSYPAGGGNSPLHF; CDR3 DNA: TGTGCCAGCAGTTACCCTGCGGGAGGCGGTAATTCACCCCTCCACTTT